This T cell receptor beta chain was profiled in a study of cytotoxic CD8 clonotypes in ibrutinib-treated CLL. Study-wide context: Responses: approximately 25 partial, 2 complete; after median approximately 70 months, about 14 stayed remitted, approximately twelve progressed. An average of about 250,000 productive templates and approximately 91,000 productive rearrangements was obtained per sample.

The study's findings and limits: Having risen at ibrutinib response, clonality had fallen back toward baseline by progression.

The CDR3 has 16 amino acids. Germline V gene data show CDR1 as SGHDT and CDR2 as YYEEEE. V dropped 0 bases and J dropped 6 bases, with 15 bases sitting between them. This table comes from immunoSEQ multiplex PCR, and its TCRdb copy is limited to in-frame clones, with some not included. This sample has some 200,000 clones, with over 65% found just once. This clone was seen a handful of times. No antigen is known for it. The V call is TRBV5-6, the J call TRBJ2-2; either TRBD1 or TRBD2 may fit D (5 bases each). The TCR originated in a human donor with chronic lymphocytic leukemia. The input for sequencing was PBMCs, taken after 12 months of ibrutinib treatment. The CDR3 spells CASSLGGPGRAGELFF. CDR3 bases: TGTGCCAGCAGCTTGGGGGGACCGGGAAGGGCCGGGGAGCTGTTTTTT. Looking up the rest from reference TRBV5-6 and TRBJ2-2 gives the full variable domain: DAGVTQSPTHLIKTRGQQVTLRCSPKSGHDTVSWYQQALGQGPQFIFQYYEEEERQRGNFPDRFSGHQFPNYSSELNVNALLLGDSALYLCASSLGGPGRAGELFFGEGSRLTVL.